This section outlines one T cell receptor (beta chain) sequence together with its context. V lost 9 bases, J lost 0 bases, and 15 bases lay in between. This CDR3 is 14 amino acids long. CDR1 and CDR2 from the germline V gene are SNHLY and FYNNEI. TCRdb recomputed calls from the RT-PCR reads with MiXCR, one row per CDR3 protein. The sample lists fewer than 800,000 distinct CDR3 sequences; 14% were seen once. This clonotype was obtained from a female donor in good health, serving as a healthy control. The chain joins TRBV2 to TRBJ2-7; D is tentatively TRBD1 or TRBD2 (5 bases each). The sequencing sample was made of memory CD4+ T cells from blood. CDR3 nucleotide sequence: TGTGCCAGAAACCGCGAGGGGAACTCCTACGAGCAGTACTTC. Its translation is CARNREGNSYEQYF.